The rows below give T cell receptor beta chains drawn from one sample of a study of T cells after yellow fever vaccination. TCRdb re-analysed the 5' RACE reads in MiXCR, keeping a single row per CDR3 protein. The repertoire has roughly 68,000 distinct CDR3 sequences, 6.5% of them found once; the top ten carry about 39%. The specimen was CD8+ T cells sorted from PBMCs, collected more than 35 days after the first yellow fever vaccination. These receptors came from a man aged 18 to 30 who received the YFV17D yellow fever vaccine. CDR3s include the opening cysteine and the closing phenylalanine or tryptophan. A D gene is named only where the DNA matches it firmly. Clone size is shown for a subset of rows, as once, few, many or a class of expanded clone.

d_call j_call clone_size v_call cdr3_nt cdr3_aa
NA TRBJ1-2 many TRBV2 TGTGCCAGCAGTAATACAGGGTTCTATGGCTACACCTTC CASSNTGFYGYTF
NA TRBJ2-2 many TRBV20-1 TGCAGTGCTAGAAACGGGGGGCTGGAGACCGGGGAGCTGTTTTTT CSARNGGLETGELFF
NA TRBJ2-3 many TRBV7-6 TGTGCCAGCAGCCCCAGACGGAGCACAGATACGCAGTATTTT CASSPRRSTDTQYF
NA TRBJ2-1 many TRBV4-2 TGTGCCAGCAGCCGGCCCTATACAACAGGAGCCGCTAGTAATGAGCAGTTCTTC CASSRPYTTGAASNEQFF
NA TRBJ1-3 many TRBV5-5 TGTGCCAGCAGCCCGGGGGCGAGTCCTGGAAACACCATATATTTT CASSPGASPGNTIYF
NA TRBJ2-3 few TRBV4-3 TGCGCCAGCAGCCCCTCGGACAGCACAGATACGCAGTATTTT CASSPSDSTDTQYF
NA TRBJ2-2 many TRBV5-6 TGTGCCAGCAGGTCTTATGGGGGTAGAACCGGGGAGCTGTTTTTT CASRSYGGRTGELFF
NA TRBJ1-2 many TRBV7-6 TGTGCCAGCAGCTTAAGGGTACAGTCTCTTCTTGGCTACACCTTC CASSLRVQSLLGYTF
NA TRBJ2-7 NA TRBV4-3 TGCGCCAGCAGCCAAGATAAAAGTGACCTCCCCTACGAGCAGTACTTC CASSQDKSDLPYEQYF
TRBD1 TRBJ1-1 many TRBV14 TGTGCCAGCAGCCAACTGGGACAGGGGGCACAAACTGAAGCTTTCTTT CASSQLGQGAQTEAFF